What follows are 19 T cell receptor beta chains derived from one specimen sequenced in a study of cytomegalovirus exposure and HLA in healthy donors. Researchers ran the PCR with 60 Vbeta and 13 Jbeta primers. TCRdb's copy holds only in-frame clones and misses some; the assay was immunoSEQ multiplex PCR. This sample's table reports around 97,000 clones. The sequenced sample consisted of PBMCs. All receptors come from a man aged 40-49 years in good health and CMV-seronegative.

This CDR3 is CASSEAGQQETQYF. CDR3 DNA: TGCGCCAGCAGTGAAGCAGGTCAACAAGAGACCCAGTACTTC. This chain joins TRBV10-1 and TRBJ2-5; D is uncertain. The CDR3 loop spans 14 amino acids. The germline V and J ends were trimmed by 3 bases and 2 bases, with 10 bases remaining between them. The V gene's germline CDR1 is WNHNN and CDR2 SYGVQD (reference sequence).

The chain joins TRBV9 to TRBJ2-5; weak D call: TRBD2 (6 bases). The CDR3 contains 13 residues. V shed 3 bases and J shed 4 bases, with 10 bases lying between them. The germline V gene has CDR1 SGDLS and CDR2 YYNGEE. CDR3 sequence reads: CASSGRAGETQYF. CDR3 nucleotides: TGTGCCAGCAGCGGGAGGGCAGGAGAGACCCAGTACTTC.

On this clone itself: This same CDR3 is encoded by further DNA sequences in the sample. The chain links TRBV18 to TRBJ1-1; D might be TRBD1 (6 bases). Germline-derived CDR1 and CDR2 are KGHSH and LQKENI. Trimming removed 3 bases from V and 5 bases from J, with 10 bases in between. CDR3 length: 13 amino acids. This CDR3 is CASSPNRDTEAFF. Here the CDR3 DNA reads TGTGCCAGCTCACCTAACAGGGATACTGAAGCTTTCTTT.

This chain connects TRBV19 to TRBJ1-2; possibly TRBD1 for D (6 bases). V was pared by 4 bases and J by 11 bases, with 20 bases between. The CDR3 totals 14 residues. Germline assignment: CDR1 LNHDA and CDR2 SQIVND (reference sequence). CDR3 amino acids: CASSTFDRNFRYTF. The CDR3 DNA reads as TGTGCCAGTAGTACATTCGACAGGAACTTTCGATACACCTTC.

In DNA, the CDR3 is TGTGCCAGCAGCTTAGGACAGTTGAATTCACCCCTCCACTTT. Translated, it gives CASSLGQLNSPLHF. The chain employs TRBV11-2 and TRBJ1-6, with D possibly being TRBD1 (5 bases). The V end was cut by 1 base, the J end by 7 bases, with 8 bases between. Germline V CDR1 and CDR2: SGHAT, FQNNGV. The CDR3 sequence is 14 residues long.

This chain uses TRBV19 with TRBJ2-7, with 9 bases identical to TRBD1. Germline V gives CDR1 LNHDA, CDR2 SQIVND (reference sequence). The CDR3 is 14 amino acids. V shed 4 bases and J 3 bases; nucleotides not matched to a gene: 4. The DNA of the CDR3 is TGTGCCAGTAGTAAGGACAGGGGTATCTACGAGCAGTACTTC. Translating gives CASSKDRGIYEQYF.

The V and J genes are TRBV6-6 and TRBJ1-3; possibly TRBD1 for D (5 bases). Trimming removed 4 bases at V and 5 bases at J, with 18 bases between. The CDR3 has 16 residues. Germline V CDR1 and CDR2: MNHNY, SVGAGI (reference sequence). This chain's CDR3 is CASSWQKGDKRNTIYF. In nucleotides, the CDR3 is TGTGCCAGCAGTTGGCAAAAAGGGGATAAGCGAAACACCATATATTTT.

The V and J genes are TRBV7-9 and TRBJ2-5; 8 nucleotides match TRBD2. The junction had 7 bases not matched to a gene; V was cut back by 5 bases and J by 2 bases. CDR1 and CDR2 from the germline V gene are SEHNR and FQNEAQ (reference sequence). The CDR3 is made up of 15 amino acids. The chain's CDR3 is CASSPRGLVQETQYF. The CDR3 DNA reads TGTGCCAGCAGCCCAAGGGGACTAGTGCAAGAGACCCAGTACTTC. Combining the CDR3 with reference TRBV7-9 and TRBJ2-5 gives the whole variable domain DTGVSQNPRHKITKRGQNVTFRCDPISEHNRLYWYRQTLGQGPEFLTYFQNEAQLEKSRLLSDRFSAERPKGSFSTLEIQRTEQGDSAMYLCASSPRGLVQETQYFGPGTRLLVL.

The chain has TRBV7-2 and TRBJ2-7, with 7 positions matching TRBD2. The CDR3 runs 14 residues. Germline V gives CDR1 SGHTA, CDR2 FQGNSA. Germline trimming cut 5 bases from V and 3 bases from J; bases unmatched to any gene: 7. CDR3 DNA: TGTGCCAGCAGCCGCGCCGGCGGGGGCTACGAGCAGTACTTC. This codes for CASSRAGGGYEQYF.

A note on this clone: The sample carries other DNA sequences with the same CDR3. This sequence joins TRBV5-4 and TRBJ2-6; D possibly corresponds to TRBD2 (6 bases). Deletions cut 3 bases from V and 2 bases from J, with 9 bases between. The CDR3 has 15 amino acids. Looked up from germline, CDR1 is SGHNT and CDR2 is YYREEE (reference sequence). The CDR3 region is CASSSGGAGANVLTF. The DNA of the CDR3 is TGTGCCAGCAGCTCGGGCGGGGCTGGGGCCAACGTCCTGACTTTC.

The CDR3 sequence: CASSLEFRDTEAFF. CDR3 sequence (DNA): TGTGCCAGCAGCTTAGAGTTTCGGGACACTGAAGCTTTCTTT. This chain uses TRBV11-2 with TRBJ1-1; D is ambiguous. The CDR3 consists of 14 residues. Germline CDR1 is SGHAT and CDR2 is FQNNGV. The V gene lost 0 bases and the J gene lost 3 bases, with 8 bases spanning the gap.

V gene TRBV6-6 combines with J gene TRBJ1-1, with TRBD1 as a possible D gene (5 bases). The CDR3 spans 16 residues. The germline gives CDR1 MNHNY, CDR2 SVGAGI (reference sequence). The V gene lost 2 bases and the J gene lost 0 bases, with 13 bases spanning the gap. CDR3: CASSYDSNRMNTEAFF. The CDR3 coding sequence is TGTGCCAGCAGTTACGACAGCAACCGAATGAACACTGAAGCTTTCTTT.

The V call is TRBV4-1, the J call TRBJ1-5; D is unresolved. V lost 5 bases, J lost 4 bases, and 12 bases lay in between. The CDR3 length is 14 residues. CDR1 and CDR2 (germline): MGHRA, YSYEKL. The CDR3 loop reads CASSSREGNQPQHF. The CDR3 DNA follows: TGCGCCAGCAGCTCTCGGGAGGGAAATCAGCCCCAGCATTTT.

The genes are TRBV5-1 and TRBJ2-7; 8 nucleotides agree with TRBD2. The V segment lost 2 bases and the J segment 3 bases; nucleotides outside the gene matches: 4. Germline CDR1 is SGHRS and CDR2 is YFSETQ. There are 14 residues in the CDR3. The CDR3, as DNA: TGCGCCAGCAGCTTAGCGGGAGCGGGCTACGAGCAGTACTTC. The encoded protein is CASSLAGAGYEQYF.

V usage is TRBV4-3 and J usage is TRBJ2-7; 13 bases are a match to TRBD2. Germline CDR1 LGHNA, CDR2 YSLEER. The length of the CDR3 is 20 residues. The junction had 16 bases not matched to a gene; V was cut back by 1 base and J by 4 bases. This CDR3 reads CASSQVINRGGTSGEYEQYF. CDR3 nucleotides: TGCGCCAGCAGCCAAGTAATCAACAGGGGGGGGACTAGCGGGGAATACGAGCAGTACTTC.

The chain is built from TRBV7-2 and TRBJ2-3, with 8 bases aligning to TRBD2. The germline gives CDR1 SGHTA, CDR2 FQGNSA. The CDR3 is made up of 15 amino acids. After removal of 4 bases from V and 4 bases from J, the junction contained 7 bases not matched to a gene. For the CDR3, the DNA is TGTGCCAGCAGCTCGGGACTAGGAGTCGCAGATACGCAGTATTTT. This encodes CASSSGLGVADTQYF.

The J gene is TRBJ1-3, the V gene TRBV10-3, with 7 bases identical to TRBD1. Trimming cost V 0 bases and J 2 bases; bases outside gene matches: 4. CDR3 length equals 16 residues. CDR1 and CDR2 from the germline V gene are ENHRY and SYGVKD. The CDR3 sequence is CAISESVGGTGNTIYF. The CDR3 nucleotides read TGTGCCATCAGTGAGTCAGTAGGGGGCACTGGAAACACCATATATTTT.

This chain uses TRBV6-1 with TRBJ2-7; 11 bases fit TRBD1. V lost 4 bases to trimming and J lost 1 base; unmatched junction nucleotides: 6. Germline CDR1 MNHNS, CDR2 SASEGT. The CDR3 totals 16 residues. DNA for the CDR3: TGTGCCAGCAGTGCCCCCGGGACAGGGGGATCCTACGAGCAGTACTTC. Protein: CASSAPGTGGSYEQYF.

A note on this clone: The junction departs from the called germline gene at one end, perhaps through a read error. Other DNA sequences of this sample code for an identical CDR3. The chain uses TRBV27 and TRBJ2-3; D remains unclear. Per germline, CDR1 MNHEY and CDR2 SMNVEV (reference sequence). The CDR3 extends over 14 amino acids. The CDR3 nucleotides are TGCGCCAGCAGTTTCTCTGCGGCAGCAGATACGCAGTATTTT. Encoded protein: CASSFSAAADTQYF.